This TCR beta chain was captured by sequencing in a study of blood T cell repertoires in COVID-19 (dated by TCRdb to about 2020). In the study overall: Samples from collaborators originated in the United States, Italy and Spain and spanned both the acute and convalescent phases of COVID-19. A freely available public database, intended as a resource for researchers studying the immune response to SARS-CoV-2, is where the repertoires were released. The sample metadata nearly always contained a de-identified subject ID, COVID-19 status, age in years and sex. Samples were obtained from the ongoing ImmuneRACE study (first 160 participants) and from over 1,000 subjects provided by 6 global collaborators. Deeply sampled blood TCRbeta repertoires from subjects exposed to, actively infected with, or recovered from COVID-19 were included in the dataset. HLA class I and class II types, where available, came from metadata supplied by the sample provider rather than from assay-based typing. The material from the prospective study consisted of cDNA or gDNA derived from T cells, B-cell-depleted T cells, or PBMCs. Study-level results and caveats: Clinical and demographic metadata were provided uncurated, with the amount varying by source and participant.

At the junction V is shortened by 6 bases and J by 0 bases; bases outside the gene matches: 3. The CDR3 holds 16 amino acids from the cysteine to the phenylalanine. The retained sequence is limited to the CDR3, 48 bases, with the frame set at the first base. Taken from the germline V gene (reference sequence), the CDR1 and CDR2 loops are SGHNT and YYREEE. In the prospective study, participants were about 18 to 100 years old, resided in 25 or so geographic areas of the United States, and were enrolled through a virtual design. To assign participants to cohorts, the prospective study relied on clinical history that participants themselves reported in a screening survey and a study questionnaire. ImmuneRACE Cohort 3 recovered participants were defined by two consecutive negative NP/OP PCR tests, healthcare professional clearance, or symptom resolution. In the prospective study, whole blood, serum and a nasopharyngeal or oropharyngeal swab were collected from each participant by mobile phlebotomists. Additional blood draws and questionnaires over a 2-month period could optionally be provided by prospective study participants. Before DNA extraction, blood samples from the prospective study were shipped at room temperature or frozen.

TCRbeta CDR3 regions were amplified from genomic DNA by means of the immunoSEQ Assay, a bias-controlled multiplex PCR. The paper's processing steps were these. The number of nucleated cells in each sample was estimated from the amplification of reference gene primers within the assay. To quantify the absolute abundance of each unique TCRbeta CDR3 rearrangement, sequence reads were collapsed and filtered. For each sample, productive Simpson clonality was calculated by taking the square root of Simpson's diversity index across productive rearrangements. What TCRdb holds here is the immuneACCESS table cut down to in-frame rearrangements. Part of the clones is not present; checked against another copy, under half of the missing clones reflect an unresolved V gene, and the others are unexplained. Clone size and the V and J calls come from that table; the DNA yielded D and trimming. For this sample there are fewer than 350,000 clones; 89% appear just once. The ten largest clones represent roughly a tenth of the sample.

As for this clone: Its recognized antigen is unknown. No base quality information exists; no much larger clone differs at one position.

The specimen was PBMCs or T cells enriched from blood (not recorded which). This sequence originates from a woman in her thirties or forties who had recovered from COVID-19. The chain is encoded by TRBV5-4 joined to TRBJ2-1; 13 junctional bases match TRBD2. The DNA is TGTGCCAGCAAAACTAGCGGGGGGGGCTCCTACAATGAGCAGTTCTTC. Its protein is CASKTSGGGSYNEQFF.